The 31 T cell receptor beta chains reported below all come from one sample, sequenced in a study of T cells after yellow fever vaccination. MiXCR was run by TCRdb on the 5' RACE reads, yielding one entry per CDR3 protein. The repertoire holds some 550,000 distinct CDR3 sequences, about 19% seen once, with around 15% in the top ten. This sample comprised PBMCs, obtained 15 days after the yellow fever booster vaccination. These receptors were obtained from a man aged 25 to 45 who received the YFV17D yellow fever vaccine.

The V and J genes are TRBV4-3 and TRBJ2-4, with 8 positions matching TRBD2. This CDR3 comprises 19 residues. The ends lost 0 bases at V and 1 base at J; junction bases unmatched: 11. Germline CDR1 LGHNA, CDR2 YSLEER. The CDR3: CASSQEGTRGGSAKNIQYF. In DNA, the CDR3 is TGCGCCAGCAGCCAAGAGGGGACTAGGGGGGGCTCGGCCAAAAACATTCAGTACTTC.

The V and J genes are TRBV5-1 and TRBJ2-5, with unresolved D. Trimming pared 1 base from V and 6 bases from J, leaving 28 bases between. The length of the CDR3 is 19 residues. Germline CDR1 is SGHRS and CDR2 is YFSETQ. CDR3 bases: TGCGCCAGCAGCTTGTTACCAGGCCTTTTCAAGTCATCGCCAAAGACCCAGTACTTC. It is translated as CASSLLPGLFKSSPKTQYF.

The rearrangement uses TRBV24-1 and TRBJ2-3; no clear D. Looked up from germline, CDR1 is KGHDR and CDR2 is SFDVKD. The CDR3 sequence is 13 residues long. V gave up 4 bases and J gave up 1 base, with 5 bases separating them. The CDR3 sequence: CATSDQGTDTQYF. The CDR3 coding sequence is TGTGCCACCAGTGACCAGGGCACAGATACGCAGTATTTT.

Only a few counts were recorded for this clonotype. The CDR3 coding sequence is TGTGCCACCGAGGGGGTGCGAAGCTCACCCCTCCACTTT. Protein product: CATEGVRSSPLHF. This chain links TRBV28 with TRBJ1-6, with D maybe TRBD1 (6 bases). CDR3 size: 13 residues. From germline, CDR1 is MDHEN and CDR2 SYDVKM. V gave up 10 bases and J gave up 10 bases, with 17 bases separating them.

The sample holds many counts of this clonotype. The CDR3 loop reads CSVNRQQETQYF. CDR3 bases: TGCAGCGTTAACCGACAGCAAGAGACCCAGTACTTC. The V call is TRBV29-1, the J call TRBJ2-5; perhaps TRBD1 as D (5 bases). Germline loops: CDR1 SQVTM, CDR2 ANQGSEA. The V and J ends lost 5 bases and 2 bases respectively, with 9 bases between them. The CDR3 length is 12 residues.

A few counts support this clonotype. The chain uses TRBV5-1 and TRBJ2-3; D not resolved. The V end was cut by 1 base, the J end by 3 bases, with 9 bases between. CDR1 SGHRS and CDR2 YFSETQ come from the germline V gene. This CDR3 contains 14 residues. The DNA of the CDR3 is TGCGCCAGCAGCTTGTCTTTAGGGACAGATACGCAGTATTTT. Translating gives CASSLSLGTDTQYF.

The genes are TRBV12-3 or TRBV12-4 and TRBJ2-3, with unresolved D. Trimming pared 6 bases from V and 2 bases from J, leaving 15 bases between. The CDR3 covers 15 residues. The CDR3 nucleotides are TGTGCCAGCAGACCCCACGAGTTGGTCACAGATACGCAGTATTTT. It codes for CASRPHELVTDTQYF.

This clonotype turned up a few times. The CDR3 is CSVEGPAYEQYF. CDR3 bases: TGCAGCGTTGAGGGACCCGCCTACGAGCAGTACTTC. The gene calls are TRBV29-1 and TRBJ2-7, with D possibly being TRBD1 or TRBD2 (5 bases each). Per the germline V gene, CDR1 is SQVTM and CDR2 is ANQGSEA. Trimming took 3 bases from V and 2 from J, leaving 8 bases between them. The CDR3 is 12 amino acids.

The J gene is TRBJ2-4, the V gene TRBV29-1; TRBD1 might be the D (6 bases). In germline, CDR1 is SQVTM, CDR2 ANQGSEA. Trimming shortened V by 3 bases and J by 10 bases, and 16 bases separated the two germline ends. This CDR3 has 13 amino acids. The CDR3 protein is CSVDPGHSGIQYF. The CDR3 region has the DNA TGCAGCGTTGATCCGGGACACTCTGGAATTCAGTACTTC.

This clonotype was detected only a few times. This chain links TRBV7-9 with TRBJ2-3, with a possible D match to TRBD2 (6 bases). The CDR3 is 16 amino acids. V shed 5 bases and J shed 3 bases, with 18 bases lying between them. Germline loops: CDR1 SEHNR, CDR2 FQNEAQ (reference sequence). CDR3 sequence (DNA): TGTGCCAGCAGCCCGCCGGCGGGACGCAAAACAGATACGCAGTATTTT. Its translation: CASSPPAGRKTDTQYF.

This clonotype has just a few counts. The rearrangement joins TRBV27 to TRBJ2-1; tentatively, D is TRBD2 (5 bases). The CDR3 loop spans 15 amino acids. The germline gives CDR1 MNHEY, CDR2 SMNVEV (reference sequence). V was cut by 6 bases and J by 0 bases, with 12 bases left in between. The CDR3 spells CASRPGSSSYNEQFF. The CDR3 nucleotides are TGTGCCAGCAGGCCGGGGAGTAGCTCCTACAATGAGCAGTTCTTC.

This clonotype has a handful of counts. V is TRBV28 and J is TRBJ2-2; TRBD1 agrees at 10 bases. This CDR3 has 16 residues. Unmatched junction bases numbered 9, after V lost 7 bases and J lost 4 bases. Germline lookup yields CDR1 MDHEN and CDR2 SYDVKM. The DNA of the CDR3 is TGTGCCAGCATCTTCGGGGACAGGGGCGCCACCGGGGAGCTGTTTTTT. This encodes CASIFGDRGATGELFF.

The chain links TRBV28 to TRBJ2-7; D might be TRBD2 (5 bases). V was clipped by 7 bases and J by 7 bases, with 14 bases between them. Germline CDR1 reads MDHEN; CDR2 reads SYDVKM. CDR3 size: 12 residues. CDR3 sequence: CASKAGIEEQYF. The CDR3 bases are TGTGCCAGCAAAGCCGGGATTGAGGAGCAGTACTTC. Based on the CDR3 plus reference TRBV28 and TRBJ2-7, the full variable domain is DVKVTQSSRYLVKRTGEKVFLECVQDMDHENMFWYRQDPGLGLRLIYFSYDVKMKEKGDIPEGYSVSREKKERFSLILESASTNQTSMYLCASKAGIEEQYFGPGTRLTVT.

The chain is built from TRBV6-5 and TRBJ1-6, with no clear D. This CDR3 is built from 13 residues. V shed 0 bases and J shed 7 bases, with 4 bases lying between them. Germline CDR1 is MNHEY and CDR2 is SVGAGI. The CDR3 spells CASSYSMNSPLHF. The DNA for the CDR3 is TGTGCCAGCAGTTACTCGATGAATTCACCCCTCCACTTT.

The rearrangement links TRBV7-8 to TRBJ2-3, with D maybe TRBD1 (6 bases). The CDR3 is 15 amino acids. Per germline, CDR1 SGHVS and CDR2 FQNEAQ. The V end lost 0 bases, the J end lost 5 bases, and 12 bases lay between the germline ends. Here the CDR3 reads CASSLARGYGDTQYF. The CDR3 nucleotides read TGTGCCAGCAGCTTAGCGAGGGGGTATGGAGATACGCAGTATTTT.

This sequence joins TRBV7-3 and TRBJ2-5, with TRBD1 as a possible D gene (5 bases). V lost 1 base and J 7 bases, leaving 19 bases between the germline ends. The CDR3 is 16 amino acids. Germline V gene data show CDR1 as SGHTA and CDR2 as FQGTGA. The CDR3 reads CASSLKPGMLQGTQYF. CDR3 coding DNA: TGTGCCAGCAGCTTAAAGCCAGGCATGCTCCAGGGGACCCAGTACTTC.

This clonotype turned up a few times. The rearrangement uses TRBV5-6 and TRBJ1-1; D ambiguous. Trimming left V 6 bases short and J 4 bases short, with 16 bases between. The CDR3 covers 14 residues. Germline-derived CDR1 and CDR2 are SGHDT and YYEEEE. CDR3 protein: CASKSWTVGTEAFF. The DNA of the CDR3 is TGTGCCAGCAAAAGCTGGACCGTGGGCACTGAAGCTTTCTTT.

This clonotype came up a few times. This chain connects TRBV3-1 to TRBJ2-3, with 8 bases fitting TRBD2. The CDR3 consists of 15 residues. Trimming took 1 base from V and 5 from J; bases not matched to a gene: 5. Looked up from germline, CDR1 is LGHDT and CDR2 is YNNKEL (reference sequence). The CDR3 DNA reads TGTGCCAGCAGCCAAGTAGTCCTAGCGGGAGATACGCAGTATTTT. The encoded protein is CASSQVVLAGDTQYF.

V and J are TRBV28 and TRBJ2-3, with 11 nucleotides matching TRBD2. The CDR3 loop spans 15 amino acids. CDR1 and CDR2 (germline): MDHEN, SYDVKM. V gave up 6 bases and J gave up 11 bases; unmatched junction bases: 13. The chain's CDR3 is CASSLAGGRAREQYF. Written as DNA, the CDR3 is TGTGCCAGCAGCCTAGCGGGAGGTCGCGCTCGGGAGCAGTATTTT.

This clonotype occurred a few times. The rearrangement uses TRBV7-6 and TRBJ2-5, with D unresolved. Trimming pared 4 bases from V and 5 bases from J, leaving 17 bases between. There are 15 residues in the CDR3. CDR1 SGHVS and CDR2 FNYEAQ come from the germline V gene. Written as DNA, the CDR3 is TGTGCCAGCAGCTATGTGGGCGCGGCCGGTGAGACCCAGTACTTC. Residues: CASSYVGAAGETQYF.

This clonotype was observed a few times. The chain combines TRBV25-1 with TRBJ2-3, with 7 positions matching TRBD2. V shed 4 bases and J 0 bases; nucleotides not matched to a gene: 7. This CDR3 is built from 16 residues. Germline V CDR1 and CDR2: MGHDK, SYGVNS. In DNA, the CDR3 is TGTGCCAGCAGTGGCCCGACTAGCTCTAGCACAGATACGCAGTATTTT. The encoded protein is CASSGPTSSSTDTQYF.

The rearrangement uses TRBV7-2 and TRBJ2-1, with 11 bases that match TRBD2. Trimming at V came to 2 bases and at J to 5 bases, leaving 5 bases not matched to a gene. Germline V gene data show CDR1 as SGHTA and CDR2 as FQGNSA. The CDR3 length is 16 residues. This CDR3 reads CASSLSGTSGNNEQFF. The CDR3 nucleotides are TGTGCCAGCAGCTTATCCGGGACTAGCGGAAACAATGAGCAGTTCTTC.

The CDR3 is CAISESRWQFETQYF. CDR3 sequence (DNA): TGTGCCATCAGTGAGTCCCGGTGGCAGTTCGAGACCCAGTACTTC. The chain combines TRBV10-3 with TRBJ2-5, with unresolved D. Germline loops: CDR1 ENHRY, CDR2 SYGVKD. The CDR3 has 15 amino acids. The V end lost 0 bases, the J end lost 5 bases, and 13 bases lay between the germline ends.

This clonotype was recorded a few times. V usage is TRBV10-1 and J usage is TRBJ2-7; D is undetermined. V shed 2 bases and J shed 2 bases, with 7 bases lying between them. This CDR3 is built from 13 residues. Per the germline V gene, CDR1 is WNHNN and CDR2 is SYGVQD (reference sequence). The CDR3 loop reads CASSERVTYEQYF. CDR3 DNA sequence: TGCGCCAGCAGTGAGAGGGTTACCTACGAGCAGTACTTC.

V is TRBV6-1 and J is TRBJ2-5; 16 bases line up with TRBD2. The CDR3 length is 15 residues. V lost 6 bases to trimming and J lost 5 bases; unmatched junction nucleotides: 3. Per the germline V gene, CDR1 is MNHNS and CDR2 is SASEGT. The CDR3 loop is CASRGLAGGRETQYF. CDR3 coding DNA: TGTGCCAGCAGGGGACTAGCGGGAGGGCGGGAGACCCAGTACTTC.

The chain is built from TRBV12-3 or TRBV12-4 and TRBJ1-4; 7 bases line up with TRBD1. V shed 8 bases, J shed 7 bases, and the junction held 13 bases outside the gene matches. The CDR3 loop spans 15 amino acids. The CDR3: CASLPREGASEKLFF. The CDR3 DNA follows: TGTGCCAGCCTACCGAGGGAGGGGGCGAGTGAAAAACTGTTTTTT.

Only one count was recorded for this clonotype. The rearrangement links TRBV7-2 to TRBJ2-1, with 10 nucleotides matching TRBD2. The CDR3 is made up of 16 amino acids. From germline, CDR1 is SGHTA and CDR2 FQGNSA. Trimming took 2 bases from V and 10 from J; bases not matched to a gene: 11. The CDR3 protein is CASSLFLAGDPGEQFF. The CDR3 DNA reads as TGTGCCAGCAGCTTATTCCTAGCGGGAGACCCGGGAGAGCAGTTCTTC.

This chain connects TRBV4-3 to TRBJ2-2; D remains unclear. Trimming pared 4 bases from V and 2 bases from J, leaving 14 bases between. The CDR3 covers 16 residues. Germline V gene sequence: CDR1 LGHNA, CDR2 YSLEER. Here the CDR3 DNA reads TGCGCCAGCAGCCTCCAACCAGGCAGAAACACCGGGGAGCTGTTTTTT. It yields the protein CASSLQPGRNTGELFF.

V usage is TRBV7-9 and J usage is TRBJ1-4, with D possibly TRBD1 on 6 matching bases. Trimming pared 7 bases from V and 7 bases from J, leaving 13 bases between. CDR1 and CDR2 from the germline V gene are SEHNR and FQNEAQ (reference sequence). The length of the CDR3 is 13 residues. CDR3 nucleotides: TGTGCCAGCACCACAGGGTTGCCTGAAAAACTGTTTTTT. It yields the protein CASTTGLPEKLFF.

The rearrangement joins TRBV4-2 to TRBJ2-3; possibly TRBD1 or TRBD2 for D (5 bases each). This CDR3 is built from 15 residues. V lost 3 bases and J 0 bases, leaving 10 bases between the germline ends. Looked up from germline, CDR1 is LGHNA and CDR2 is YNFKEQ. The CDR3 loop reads CASSQPGPSTDTQYF. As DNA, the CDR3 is TGTGCCAGCAGCCAGCCGGGACCGAGCACAGATACGCAGTATTTT.

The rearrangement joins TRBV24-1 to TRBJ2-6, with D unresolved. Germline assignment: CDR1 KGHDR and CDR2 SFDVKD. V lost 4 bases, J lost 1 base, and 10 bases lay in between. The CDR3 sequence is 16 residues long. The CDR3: CATSDRVNSGANVLTF. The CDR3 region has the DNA TGTGCCACCAGTGACCGGGTCAATTCTGGGGCCAACGTCCTGACTTTC.